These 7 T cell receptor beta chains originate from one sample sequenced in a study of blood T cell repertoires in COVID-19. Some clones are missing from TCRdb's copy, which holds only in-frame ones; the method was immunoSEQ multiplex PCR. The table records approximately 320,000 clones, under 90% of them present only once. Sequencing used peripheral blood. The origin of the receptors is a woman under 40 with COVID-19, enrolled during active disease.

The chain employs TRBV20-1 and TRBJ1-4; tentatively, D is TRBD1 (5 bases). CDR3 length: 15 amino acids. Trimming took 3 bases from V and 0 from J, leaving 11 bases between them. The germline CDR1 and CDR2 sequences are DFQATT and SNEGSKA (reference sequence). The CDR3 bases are TGCAGTGCTAGTAGACAGACGACAACTAATGAAAAACTGTTTTTT. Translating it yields CSASRQTTTNEKLFF.

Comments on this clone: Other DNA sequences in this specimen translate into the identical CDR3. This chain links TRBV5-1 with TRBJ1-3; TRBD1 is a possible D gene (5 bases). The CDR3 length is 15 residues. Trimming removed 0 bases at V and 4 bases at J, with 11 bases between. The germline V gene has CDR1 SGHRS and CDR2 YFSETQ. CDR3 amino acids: CASSLGGAEGNTIYF. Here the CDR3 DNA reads TGCGCCAGCAGCTTGGGGGGCGCGGAAGGAAACACCATATATTTT.

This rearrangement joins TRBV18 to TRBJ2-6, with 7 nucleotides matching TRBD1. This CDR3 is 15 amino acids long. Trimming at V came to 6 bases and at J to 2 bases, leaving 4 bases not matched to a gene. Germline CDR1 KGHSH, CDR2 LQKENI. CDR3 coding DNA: TGTGCCAGCTCTCCAGACAGGGCTGGGGCCAACGTCCTGACTTTC. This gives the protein CASSPDRAGANVLTF.

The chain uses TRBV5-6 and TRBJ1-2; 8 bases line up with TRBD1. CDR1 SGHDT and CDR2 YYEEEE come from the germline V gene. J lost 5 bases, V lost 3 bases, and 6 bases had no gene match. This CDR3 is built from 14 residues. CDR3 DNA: TGTGCCAGCAGCTGGGGGGGACAGGTGTATGGCTACACCTTC. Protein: CASSWGGQVYGYTF.

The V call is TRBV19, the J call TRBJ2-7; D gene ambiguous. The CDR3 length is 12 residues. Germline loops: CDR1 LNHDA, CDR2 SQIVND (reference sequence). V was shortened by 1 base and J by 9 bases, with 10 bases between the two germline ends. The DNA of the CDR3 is TGTGCCAGTAGTATAGGCCGAGGTGGGCAGTACTTC. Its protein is CASSIGRGGQYF. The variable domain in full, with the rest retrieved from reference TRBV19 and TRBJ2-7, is DGGITQSPKYLFRKEGQNVTLSCEQNLNHDAMYWYRQDPGQGLRLIYYSQIVNDFQKGDIAEGYSVSREKKESFPLTVTSAQKNPTAFYLCASSIGRGGQYFGPGTRLTVT.

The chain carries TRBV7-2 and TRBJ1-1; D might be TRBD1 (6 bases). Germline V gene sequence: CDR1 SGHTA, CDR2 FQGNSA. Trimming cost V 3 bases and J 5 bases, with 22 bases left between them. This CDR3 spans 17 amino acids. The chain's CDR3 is CASSLRVNRAVRTEAFF. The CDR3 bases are TGTGCCAGCAGCTTGAGAGTTAACAGGGCGGTACGGACTGAAGCTTTCTTT.

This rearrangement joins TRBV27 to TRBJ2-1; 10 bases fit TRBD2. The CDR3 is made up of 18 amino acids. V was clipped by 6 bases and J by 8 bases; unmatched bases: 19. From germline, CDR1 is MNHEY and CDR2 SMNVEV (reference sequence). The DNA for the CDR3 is TGTGCCAGCAGATCCGGGACTAGCGTGTTCGCCACTCACGATGAGCAGTTCTTC. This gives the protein CASRSGTSVFATHDEQFF.